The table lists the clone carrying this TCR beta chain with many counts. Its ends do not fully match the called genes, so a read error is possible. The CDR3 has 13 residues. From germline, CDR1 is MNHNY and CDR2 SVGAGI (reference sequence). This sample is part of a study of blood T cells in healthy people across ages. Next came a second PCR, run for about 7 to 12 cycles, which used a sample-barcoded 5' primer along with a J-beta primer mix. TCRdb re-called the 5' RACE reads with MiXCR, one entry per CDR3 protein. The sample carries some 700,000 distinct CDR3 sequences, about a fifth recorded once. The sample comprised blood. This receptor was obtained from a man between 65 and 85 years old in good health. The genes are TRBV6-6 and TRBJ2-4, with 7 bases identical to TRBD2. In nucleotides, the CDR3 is TGTGCCAGCAGTTTTGGACCTGGGGGGGATCAGCACTTC. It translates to CASSFGPGGDQHF.